This TCR beta chain emerged from a study of regulatory T cells in long-lasting Graves disease. As for the study in general: Antithyroid drug intake by newly diagnosed Graves' patients had lasted under 3 months.

This clonotype came up many times. The CDR3 is made up of 14 amino acids. Germline CDR1 reads KGHDR; CDR2 reads SFDVKD. The V segment lost 3 bases and the J segment 5 bases; nucleotides outside the gene matches: 5. Researchers made TCR beta libraries by using iRepertoire HTBI primers and running Arm-PCR on CDR3 regions. Each CDR3 protein gets one entry after TCRdb re-called the multiplex PCR reads with MiXCR. The table has 300,000 to 400,000 distinct CDR3 sequences, more than 15% seen once. Indicated time point: newly diagnosed GD, antithyroid drugs for less than 3 months. With RNA extracted from PBMCs as input, the TCR library was made.

Source: peripheral blood mononuclear cells (PBMCs), taken at new diagnosis, from a patient treated with antithyroid drugs. This receptor was obtained from a female donor with Graves disease. The chain has TRBV24-1 and TRBJ2-5; 7 bases are a match to TRBD1. The CDR3 DNA follows: TGTGCCACCAGTGATCACGACAGGGATGAGACCCAGTACTTC. This codes for CATSDHDRDETQYF.